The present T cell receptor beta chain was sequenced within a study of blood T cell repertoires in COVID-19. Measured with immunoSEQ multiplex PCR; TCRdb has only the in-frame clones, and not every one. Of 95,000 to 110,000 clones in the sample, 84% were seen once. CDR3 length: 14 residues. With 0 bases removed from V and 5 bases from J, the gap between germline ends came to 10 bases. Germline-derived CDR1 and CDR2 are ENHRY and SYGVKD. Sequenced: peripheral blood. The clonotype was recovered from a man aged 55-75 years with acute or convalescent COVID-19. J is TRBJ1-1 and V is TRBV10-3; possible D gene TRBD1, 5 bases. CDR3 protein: CAISESIGGTEAFF. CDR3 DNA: TGTGCCATCAGTGAGTCGATTGGGGGGACTGAAGCTTTCTTT.